This TCR beta chain was captured by sequencing in a study of identical twins. TCRdb reanalysed the 5' RACE reads using MiXCR and keeps one entry per CDR3 protein. The profile shows 600,000 to 850,000 distinct CDR3 sequences, 18% of them singletons. General study findings and limits: There was more out-of-frame TCR alpha sharing in monozygotic twins than models estimated. Beta out-of-frame sequences displayed a weaker excess of sharing between twins.

As regards this clonotype: Its specificity is not known.

The same specimen was also included in a second study, on T cells expressing NK-cell markers. As that report states: Dominant NKG2C+ clonotypes were found to form about 1.0-7.5% of CD8+ T cells in about six donors.

The sequence was obtained from a woman aged 18 to 35 in good health. Sequences were obtained from PBMCs.

The CDR3 DNA follows: TGCGCCAGCAGCTCGGTCGGTACCGGGGCCAACGTCCTGACTTTC. This sequence encodes CASSSVGTGANVLTF. The chain is built from TRBV5-1 and TRBJ2-6; no definite D call. Germline CDR1 SGHRS, CDR2 YFSETQ. Trimming stripped 3 bases from V and 4 bases from J, with 11 bases between. This CDR3 is 15 amino acids long.